The 5 T cell receptor beta chains given below trace back to one sample, sequenced in a study of lung T cells in sarcoidosis with Löfgren's syndrome. TCRdb fed the reads into MiXCR, producing one record per CDR3 protein. The table has thousands of distinct CDR3 sequences, roughly 21% seen once. The specimen was CD4+ T cells from bronchoalveolar lavage fluid. The source of these receptors is a human donor with sarcoidosis (Löfgren's syndrome or another form), or a control subject (not recorded which).

V is TRBV30 and J is TRBJ1-5; D perhaps matches TRBD1 (6 bases). Trimming stripped 0 bases from V and 0 bases from J, with 18 bases between. The CDR3 runs to 18 residues. CDR1 and CDR2 from the germline V gene are GTSNPN and SVGIG (reference sequence). CDR3 sequence (DNA): TGTGCCTGGAGTGTCAGTCGTCTAGGACAGTTTAGCAATCAGCCCCAGCATTTT. Protein product: CAWSVSRLGQFSNQPQHF.

This clonotype was observed a few times. V gene TRBV5-1 combines with J gene TRBJ2-3, with D unclear. This CDR3 is 15 amino acids long. The V and J ends lost 5 bases and 0 bases respectively, with 13 bases between them. Germline values: CDR1 SGHRS, CDR2 YFSETQ. This CDR3 is CASRESRLSTDTQYF. CDR3 nucleotide sequence: TGCGCCAGCAGGGAGAGCAGGCTTAGCACAGATACGCAGTATTTT.

This clonotype was counted many times. V gene TRBV3-1 combines with J gene TRBJ1-5, with D unclear. The CDR3 has 14 residues. V was trimmed by 1 base and J by 4 bases, leaving 8 bases between them. Germline CDR1 reads LGHDT; CDR2 reads YNNKEL (reference sequence). CDR3 bases: TGTGCCAGCAGCCAAGGTTTACCAAATCAGCCCCAGCATTTT. Protein sequence: CASSQGLPNQPQHF.

This clonotype was found many times. V and J are TRBV6-1 and TRBJ2-6; no clear D. V was shortened by 5 bases and J by 4 bases, with 12 bases between the two germline ends. CDR1 is MNHNS, CDR2 SASEGT, per germline. CDR3 length: 15 amino acids. The CDR3 here is CASSPTGSGANVLTF. The DNA of the CDR3 is TGTGCCAGCAGTCCCACTGGGTCAGGGGCCAACGTCCTGACTTTC.

Only a few counts were recorded for this clonotype. A much larger clonotype is one base distant, so this may be a read error. The chain links TRBV2 to TRBJ2-5, with 9 bases aligning to TRBD2. Trimming at V came to 7 bases and at J to 7 bases, leaving 10 bases not matched to a gene. Germline V gives CDR1 SNHLY, CDR2 FYNNEI. CDR3 length: 14 residues. The CDR3 is CASIQSSGARTQYF. The CDR3 nucleotides are TGTGCCAGCATACAATCTAGCGGGGCAAGGACCCAGTACTTC.